This T cell receptor (beta chain) was observed in a study of cytomegalovirus exposure and HLA in healthy donors (dated by TCRdb to the late 2010s). Turning to the overall study: According to an earlier analysis of a few hundred of the donors, about 179 million T cells yielded roughly 100 million unique TCR beta sequences and approximately 300 Gb of sequence data. The study was designed to test whether signatures of past pathogen exposure could be identified by cataloging public T cell receptors. Donor age, sex, ethnicity and CMV serostatus were compiled together with the repertoire data. A later analysis re-examined previously published TCR beta repertoires from about 670 donors and added high-resolution HLA genotyping to investigate patterns of TCR occurrence. Using immunosequencing, the study profiled T cell repertoires from 666 subjects and related those repertoires to cytomegalovirus serostatus. The number of typed donors differed by locus: about 620-640 for A, B, C, DRB1 and DQB1; 522 for DQA1; approximately 610 for DPA1; and about 450 for DPB1. Four or five DR-DQ haplotypes were handled as single units for association and clustering because linkage in the cohort was strong. On average, roughly 250,000 unique TCR beta nucleotide sequences were sequenced per donor among a few hundred genotyped donors of the cohort, with roughly 18% of those sequences being non-productive. Both class I and class II loci were covered by HLA typing, at four-digit resolution. All discovery cohort repertoires had been generated using a single sequencing platform. A later genetic analysis used genome-wide SNP genotypes for about three fifths of the 666 donors, treating that subset as a discovery cohort. A separate validation cohort of about 110 different subjects was used in addition to the approximately 640-subject first cohort. To predict cytomegalovirus infection status, the study combined high-throughput TCR immunosequencing, statistical association of individual TCRs with disease status, and machine learning. Rather than using new phenotypic data, the later analysis identified candidate immune exposures from TCR beta sequences and from how often those sequences occurred across donors. In an earlier analysis of around 540 of the donors, high-throughput TCR beta sequencing was used to judge whether each TCR beta V gene segment behaved as functional or pseudogenic. An early release covering roughly 580 HLA-typed donors comprised about 300 gigabases of sequencing data and 85 million to 100 million unique TCR sequences. Of the approximately 370 genotyped donors, less than 90% were placed in the genetic ancestry cluster associated with self-reported Caucasian donors.

This clone was recorded once. It has no known antigen specificity. Nothing much larger sits one base from this clone, and base qualities are not available. Library preparation employed the immunoSEQ multiplex PCR assay. A mixture of 60 forward primers for TCR Vbeta segments and 13 reverse primers for TCR Jbeta segments was used in the multiplex PCR. A multiplex PCR assay on genomic DNA amplified the CDR3 region of rearranged TCR beta genes. On the Illumina HiSeq System, the amplified TCR beta libraries were sequenced as 87-base-pair reads. On the authors' methods: A later analysis tallied 75 million to 95 million unique TCR beta chains across the 700 or so repertoires, and approximately 12 million of those chains were shared by two or more donors. A nearest-neighbor algorithm error-corrected the raw reads and collapsed the reads into unique sequences, merging closely related sequences to remove PCR and sequencing errors. Alignment of CDR3 sequences to IMGT reference sequences was used to assign V, D and J gene segments. Each retained sequence needed at least a six-nucleotide match to both a V gene segment and a J gene segment. A rearrangement counted as productive if the CDR3 had no stop codons and remained in frame with V and J, and every other rearrangement counted as non-productive. CDR3 was defined according to IMGT convention as the region running from the second conserved V-encoded cysteine to the conserved J-encoded phenylalanine. Sequences without an unambiguous match to a single V gene segment were excluded from the earlier analysis of 450 to 750 of the donors. In an earlier analysis of some 590 of the donors, a V segment was called functional when productive rearrangements were above 56.7%, and segregating when the standard deviation between donors exceeded 5%. To diagnose cytomegalovirus status from the catalog of TCR beta chain sequences, a statistical classification framework was built. A later analysis assigned V and J genes by comparing TCR nucleotide sequences with IMGT/GENE-DB human TR gene sequences. In a later analysis, CDR3 sequences and most-parsimonious VDJ recombination scenarios were assigned using the TCRdist pipeline. In a later analysis, every TCR beta chain was defined by the combination of its CDR3 amino acid sequence and its V-gene family, and reads without a unique V-gene family were dropped. A later analysis removed 450 to 600 highly shared, low-generation-probability nucleotide sequences to deal with suspected cross-contamination and a sequencing artifact. For each public chain, a later analysis derived a clonal expansion index from normalized ranks of inferred template counts within each repertoire. Generation probabilities in a later analysis came from a VDJ recombination model fitted to out-of-frame rearrangements, and those results were checked against IGoR. Hypergeometric tests were used in a later analysis to score TCR-TCR, TCR-HLA and TCR-CMV co-occurrence, with a repertoire-size bias correction applied to the TCR pairs. False discovery rates were estimated in a later analysis by permuting HLA or CMV assignments 20 times. A later analysis grouped co-occurring TCRs with DBSCAN, adding TCRdist sequence similarity when clustering within HLA-allele-positive subsets. Repertoires with fewer than 30,000 or more than 120,000 public chains, plus five repertoires with anomalous nucleotide sharing, were excluded from co-occurrence clustering. TCRdb took this table from immuneACCESS and kept in-frame rearrangements with V and J called. Such tables lack part of the clones; where checked against another copy, unresolved V genes explain under half of the gap, and the rest is unexplained. V and J calls and clone size follow that table, whereas D and trimming were derived from the DNA. This sample lists 150,000 to 200,000 clones; roughly four fifths were detected once. The ten top clones hold approximately 2% of the sample.

The cohort comprised fewer than 700 healthy bone marrow donors. At the time of sampling, every cohort member was nominally healthy, though immune exposures that went unrecorded were likely present. The donor tested CMV seronegative and was one of the 352 seronegative cohort members. A peripheral blood sample was provided by each donor, and peripheral blood mononuclear cells were used for TCR beta sequencing. Genomic DNA extraction from the blood cell samples was performed with the Qiagen DNeasy Blood Extraction Kit. Trimmed from V: 1 base; trimmed from J: 0 bases; junction bases lacking a gene match: 7. CDR1 GTSNPN and CDR2 SVGIG are derived from the germline V gene (reference sequence). The CDR3 holds 18 amino acids from the cysteine to the phenylalanine. The retained sequence is limited to the CDR3, 54 bases, with the frame set at the first base. General study outcomes and caveats: Because the 87-base-pair reads could not distinguish some IMGT-functional V segments, including TRBV6-2 and TRBV6-3, those segments were excluded. The study listed 150 to 200 TCR beta chains as associated with cytomegalovirus. A group of highly shared sequence variants was considered likely to be a technical artifact of the sequencing pipeline. Linkage disequilibrium might explain the correlated functional status among segregating V segments, but an unknown experimental factor could not be ruled out. The classifier was reported to diagnose cytomegalovirus status with high specificity and sensitivity in both the original and validation cohorts. In vitro tests confirmed that a few of the cytomegalovirus-associated TCR beta chains recognize cytomegalovirus antigens. According to a later analysis, most CMV-associated TCR beta chains appeared to be HLA-restricted, and the HLA associations seemed to be driven largely by CMV exposure. When HLA alleles, especially DR and DQ, strongly co-occurred, TCR associations were difficult to assign to individual alleles. Several of the top co-occurrence clusters appeared to be linked to parvovirus B19, influenza, CMV and Epstein-Barr virus, according to a later analysis. An earlier analysis of 587 of the donors showed that most TCR beta V segments appeared in productive rearrangements either about 87% or about 30% of the time, which broadly matched IMGT annotations. Compared with the 666-donor mean, donors in an Asian-associated ancestry cluster had fewer N-insertions in productive TCRs, according to a later genetic analysis. A later analysis associated 16,951 TCR beta sequences with specific HLA alleles at a false discovery rate of 0.05. The earlier analysis of 450 to 700 of the donors excluded over 15 rarely observed V segments, including chromosome 9 orphons, because counts were too low. The authors suggested that the approach could potentially be generalized to other disease states and immunological phenotypes. In a later genetic analysis, a missense DCLRE1C variant was associated with V-gene and J-gene trimming of TCR beta chains, and the association was replicated in an independent cohort. In a later analysis, HLA-associated TCR beta chains were found to be more clonally expanded and to have lower generation probabilities than equally common non-associated chains. This cohort had only TCR beta chains sequenced, and the lack of alpha or paired-chain data limited which features could be detected. Because some donors lacked HLA typing at each locus, the association tests relied only on the typed subset. Most TCR sequences were seen in very few donors, while some public TCRs were found in many individuals. According to a later analysis, TCR association rates differed among HLA loci, with DRB1 alleles showing the most associated TCRs and HLA-C alleles showing the fewest. Roughly uniform sequencing depth across donors was assumed in presence/absence analyses, although this assumption may not hold. A further reported finding was that TCR beta sequences accurately predicted the HLA-A and HLA-B alleles for most subjects in the first cohort. The only immune exposure information available for the cohort was CMV serostatus.

The chain is made from TRBV30 and TRBJ2-3; 13 of the junction bases match TRBD2. Sequenced: PBMCs. This receptor was taken from a woman younger than 30 in good health and CMV-seronegative. At the DNA level, the sequence is TGTGCCTGGAGTGACAGGGGACTAGCGGGATCAAGCACAGATACGCAGTATTTT. The translation is CAWSDRGLAGSSTDTQYF. This CDR3, with the reference TRBV30 and TRBJ2-3 proteins standing in past its ends, gives the full variable domain SQTIHQWPATLVQPVGSPLSLECTVEGTSNPNLYWYRQAAGRGLQLLFYSVGIGQISSEVPQNLSASRPQDRQFILSSKKLLLSDSGFYLCAWSDRGLAGSSTDTQYFGPGTRLTVL.